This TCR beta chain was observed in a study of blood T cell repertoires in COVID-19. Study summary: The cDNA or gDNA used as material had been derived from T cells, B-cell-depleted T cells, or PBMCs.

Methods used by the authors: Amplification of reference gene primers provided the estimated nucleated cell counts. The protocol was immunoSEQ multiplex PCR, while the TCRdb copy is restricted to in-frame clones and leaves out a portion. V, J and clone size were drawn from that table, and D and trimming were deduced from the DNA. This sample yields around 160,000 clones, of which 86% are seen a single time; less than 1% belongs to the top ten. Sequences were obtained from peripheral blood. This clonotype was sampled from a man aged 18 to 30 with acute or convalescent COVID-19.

The CDR3, as DNA: TGTGCCAGCAAAGTAGGCCAGGGGATAAACACTGAAGCTTTCTTT. Translation: CASKVGQGINTEAFF. The chain employs TRBV6-5 and TRBJ1-1; D perhaps matches TRBD1 (6 bases). Germline CDR1 MNHEY, CDR2 SVGAGI. The CDR3 totals 15 residues. V lost 7 bases and J 2 bases, leaving 17 bases between the germline ends.